Each of the 25 T cell receptor beta chains below was sequenced from the same sample in a study of cytomegalovirus exposure and HLA in healthy donors. 60 Vbeta and 13 Jbeta primers were used in PCR. TCRdb keeps only in-frame clones here, not all; method: immunoSEQ multiplex PCR. The sample includes 200,000 or so clones, roughly four fifths of them seen just once. Sequencing was carried out using PBMCs. These receptors were taken from a woman younger than 30 in good health and CMV-seropositive.

V gene TRBV10-1 combines with J gene TRBJ1-5; 8 bases agree with TRBD1. Germline V CDR1 and CDR2: WNHNN, SYGVQD (reference sequence). The length of the CDR3 is 14 residues. Germline trimming cut 10 bases from V and 0 bases from J; bases unmatched to any gene: 5. CDR3 amino acids: CAKLQGVSNQPQHF. The CDR3 DNA follows: TGCGCCAAGCTACAGGGGGTTAGCAATCAGCCCCAGCATTTT.

The chain joins TRBV7-3 to TRBJ2-1; TRBD2 is a possible D gene (7 bases). This CDR3 is built from 14 residues. V was clipped by 3 bases and J by 9 bases, with 15 bases between them. The germline CDR1 and CDR2 sequences are SGHTA and FQGTGA. CDR3 loop: CASSFAGGQGEQFF. CDR3 nucleotide sequence: TGTGCCAGCAGCTTCGCCGGGGGGCAGGGTGAGCAGTTCTTC.

The V and J genes are TRBV4-2 and TRBJ2-5; D possibly corresponds to TRBD1 (6 bases). The J call is in doubt because the DNA end fits TRBJ2-7 better. The CDR3 is 18 amino acids. The germline V gene encodes CDR1 LGHNA and CDR2 YNFKEQ. The CDR3 sequence is CASSQEGGRTRYIYEQYF. The CDR3 DNA reads TGTGCCAGCAGCCAAGAAGGGGGACGGACTCGCTACATCTACGAGCAGTACTTC.

The CDR3 reads CASSLAGSVDLGTEAFF. CDR3 sequence (DNA): TGTGCCAGCAGCTTAGCGGGATCAGTGGACTTAGGAACTGAAGCTTTCTTT. The chain recombines TRBV7-6 with TRBJ1-1; D not certain. V gave up 0 bases and J gave up 5 bases, with 19 bases separating them. The CDR3 runs 17 residues. CDR1 is SGHVS, CDR2 FNYEAQ, per germline.

This clone was counted a few times. The chain uses TRBV19 and TRBJ1-1; 8 bases match TRBD1. The CDR3 covers 13 residues. Looked up from germline, CDR1 is LNHDA and CDR2 is SQIVND (reference sequence). The ends lost 7 bases at V and 1 base at J; junction bases unmatched: 2. CDR3: CASITGGNTEAFF. The CDR3 DNA reads TGTGCCAGTATCACAGGGGGGAACACTGAAGCTTTCTTT.

V gene TRBV10-3 combines with J gene TRBJ1-6; TRBD1 might be the D (5 bases). This CDR3 comprises 13 residues. Trimming shortened V by 9 bases and J by 5 bases, and 11 bases separated the two germline ends. Germline values: CDR1 ENHRY, CDR2 SYGVKD. The CDR3 here is CAIAREDNSPLHF. DNA of the CDR3: TGTGCCATTGCCAGGGAGGATAATTCACCCCTCCACTTT.

This chain connects TRBV11-2 to TRBJ2-2; 8 nucleotides agree with TRBD2. CDR3 length equals 17 residues. Germline CDR1 reads SGHAT; CDR2 reads FQNNGV. V lost 1 base, J lost 1 base, and 5 bases stayed unmatched. Here the CDR3 reads CASSLVGLAGNTGELFF. The CDR3, as DNA: TGTGCCAGCAGCTTAGTCGGGCTAGCGGGGAACACCGGGGAGCTGTTTTTT.

This CDR3 is CASNTGDQPQHF. DNA of the CDR3: TGTGCCAGCAACACAGGGGATCAGCCCCAGCATTTT. The rearrangement joins TRBV6-6 to TRBJ1-5; 7 bases align to TRBD1. J was trimmed by 5 bases and V by 7 bases; bases with no gene match: 2. Germline values: CDR1 MNHNY, CDR2 SVGAGI (reference sequence). The CDR3 covers 12 residues.

This chain joins TRBV4-3 and TRBJ1-2; no clear D. This CDR3 has 14 amino acids. Germline lookup yields CDR1 LGHNA and CDR2 YSLEER. V lost 2 bases and J lost 4, with 11 bases in between. CDR3 DNA sequence: TGCGCCAGCAGCCAAAGCCGGAGATCCTATGGCTACACCTTC. Translating it yields CASSQSRRSYGYTF.

This chain connects TRBV5-4 to TRBJ2-5; 14 bases map to TRBD2. Trimming at V came to 4 bases and at J to 0 bases, leaving 2 bases not matched to a gene. The germline V gene encodes CDR1 SGHNT and CDR2 YYREEE (reference sequence). CDR3 length: 16 amino acids. CDR3 loop: CASSLGLAGDQETQYF. The CDR3, as DNA: TGTGCCAGCAGCCTGGGACTAGCGGGGGACCAAGAGACCCAGTACTTC.

This clone occurred once. CDR3 loop: CASSAFDRPVTEAFF. The CDR3 bases are TGTGCCAGCAGCGCCTTTGACAGGCCGGTCACTGAAGCTTTCTTT. The genes are TRBV11-3 and TRBJ1-1, with D possibly matching TRBD1 (6 bases). V was shortened by 5 bases and J by 4 bases, with 17 bases between the two germline ends. Germline values: CDR1 SGHNT, CDR2 YENEEA. The CDR3 has 15 amino acids.

Details on this clone: The sample carries other DNA sequences with the same CDR3. The rearrangement joins TRBV28 to TRBJ1-5; 9 bases agree with TRBD1. The ends lost 5 bases at V and 3 bases at J; junction bases unmatched: 2. This CDR3 contains 14 residues. CDR1 is MDHEN and CDR2 is SYDVKM in the germline V gene. The CDR3 bases are TGTGCCAGCAGTCGGACAGGGGCCAATCAGCCCCAGCATTTT. Its translation: CASSRTGANQPQHF.

The J gene is TRBJ1-6, the V gene TRBV7-6; a possible D gene is TRBD1 (5 bases). Deletions cut 6 bases from V and 0 bases from J, with 18 bases between. CDR1 is SGHVS, CDR2 FNYEAQ, per germline. This CDR3 is built from 18 residues. This chain's CDR3 is CASRRTTVLSSYNSPLHF. In DNA, the CDR3 is TGTGCCAGCAGGAGAACGACAGTCCTGAGCTCCTATAATTCACCCCTCCACTTT.

In this sample, this clone turned up a few times. The V call is TRBV5-6, the J call TRBJ2-5, with TRBD1 as a possible D gene (5 bases). This CDR3 has 14 amino acids. Germline V CDR1 and CDR2: SGHDT, YYEEEE. The V gene lost 0 bases and the J gene lost 2 bases, with 8 bases spanning the gap. The CDR3 here is CASSLGQTQETQYF. For the CDR3, the DNA is TGTGCCAGCAGCTTGGGACAGACACAAGAGACCCAGTACTTC.

The chain joins TRBV18 to TRBJ1-1; tentative D call: TRBD1 (6 bases). With 2 bases removed from V and 0 bases from J, the gap between germline ends came to 7 bases. The CDR3 contains 14 residues. CDR1 and CDR2 from the germline V gene are KGHSH and LQKENI. DNA for the CDR3: TGTGCCAGCTCACCAACAGGGTTGAACACTGAAGCTTTCTTT. Its protein product is CASSPTGLNTEAFF.

V usage is TRBV15 and J usage is TRBJ1-4, with TRBD1 matching over 8 bases. The V and J ends lost 6 bases and 3 bases, in that order; junction bases with no gene match: 3. Per the germline V gene, CDR1 is LNHNV and CDR2 is YYDKDF (reference sequence). CDR3 length: 14 amino acids. The CDR3 DNA follows: TGTGCCACCAGTACAGGGGGTTCTAATGAAAAACTGTTTTTT. Protein sequence: CATSTGGSNEKLFF. Full variable domain (remainder filled in from reference TRBV15 and TRBJ1-4): DAMVIQNPRYQVTQFGKPVTLSCSQTLNHNVMYWYQQKSSQAPKLLFHYYDKDFNNEADTPDNFQSRRPNTSFCFLDIRSPGLGDTAMYLCATSTGGSNEKLFFGSGTQLSVL.

This clone showed up just once. The CDR3 nucleotides read TGTGCCAGCAGCCAAGAAATGGGGCTGGGGAACGAAAAACTGTTTTTT. Translating gives CASSQEMGLGNEKLFF. V usage is TRBV14 and J usage is TRBJ1-4; tentative D call: TRBD1 (5 bases). The CDR3 sequence is 16 residues long. The V gene's germline CDR1 is SGHDN and CDR2 FVKESK. V was trimmed by 0 bases and J by 8 bases, leaving 16 bases between them.

This clone came up once. The chain employs TRBV7-2 and TRBJ1-6, with a weak D call TRBD1 (5 bases). V shed 2 bases and J shed 7 bases, with 12 bases lying between them. This CDR3 comprises 15 residues. Germline V gives CDR1 SGHTA, CDR2 FQGNSA. The CDR3 region is CASSLQGVGNSPLHF. The CDR3 coding sequence is TGTGCCAGCAGCTTACAAGGGGTGGGGAATTCACCCCTCCACTTT.

The V gene is TRBV7-6, the J gene TRBJ2-5; maybe TRBD2 (5 bases). Deletions cut 4 bases from V and 4 bases from J, with 10 bases between. The germline gives CDR1 SGHVS, CDR2 FNYEAQ. The CDR3 runs to 13 residues. CDR3 DNA: TGTGCCAGCAGCTCTCGAGGGTCAGAGACCCAGTACTTC. The encoded protein is CASSSRGSETQYF.

The chain combines TRBV9 with TRBJ2-1; TRBD2 aligns across 14 bases. CDR1 and CDR2 from the germline V gene are SGDLS and YYNGEE. V gave up 3 bases and J gave up 8 bases; unmatched junction bases: 4. The CDR3 runs to 15 residues. This chain's CDR3 is CASSARLAGGDEQFF. CDR3 nucleotides: TGTGCCAGCAGCGCTCGACTAGCGGGGGGGGATGAGCAGTTCTTC.

A few counts support this clone. This rearrangement joins TRBV5-1 to TRBJ2-5, with D maybe TRBD2 (6 bases). The CDR3 loop spans 12 amino acids. Germline CDR1 SGHRS, CDR2 YFSETQ. V was pared by 4 bases and J by 3 bases, with 7 bases between. The CDR3 is CASSPGEETQYF. The CDR3 DNA reads TGCGCCAGCAGCCCGGGGGAAGAGACCCAGTACTTC.

This sequence joins TRBV6-4 and TRBJ2-3; TRBD1 agrees at 7 bases. The junction had 4 bases not matched to a gene; V was cut back by 0 bases and J by 4 bases. Germline V gene lookup returns CDR1 MRHNA and CDR2 SNTAGT. This CDR3 is 15 amino acids long. The CDR3 is CASSDSTGHADTQYF. Here the CDR3 DNA reads TGTGCCAGCAGTGACTCGACAGGGCACGCAGATACGCAGTATTTT.

This clone was found a few times. This chain uses TRBV7-8 with TRBJ1-2; TRBD1 aligns across 7 bases. V lost 4 bases to trimming and J lost 13 bases; unmatched junction nucleotides: 9. The CDR3 totals 12 residues. The germline CDR1 and CDR2 sequences are SGHVS and FQNEAQ. In nucleotides, the CDR3 is TGTGCCAGCAGCTCCGGACAGGCCCCAGTCACCTTC. Translating gives CASSSGQAPVTF.

The CDR3 reads CASSLGGTGSPYGYTF. CDR3 in DNA: TGTGCCAGCAGCTTGGGGGGGACAGGGAGCCCTTATGGCTACACCTTC. This chain connects TRBV5-4 to TRBJ1-2, with 9 bases lining up with TRBD1. This CDR3 is 16 amino acids long. The V gene end was trimmed by 0 bases and the J gene end by 5 bases; junction bases not matched to a gene: 8. Germline CDR1 is SGHNT and CDR2 is YYREEE (reference sequence).

Concerning this clone itself: The same CDR3 also results from other DNA sequences found in this sample. The rearrangement links TRBV2 to TRBJ1-2; D is perhaps TRBD1 (6 bases). Germline assignment: CDR1 SNHLY and CDR2 FYNNEI. CDR3 length: 13 amino acids. V lost 4 bases and J 4 bases, leaving 10 bases between the germline ends. The CDR3 nucleotides are TGTGCCAGCAGTGTACAGGGAAGCTATGGCTACACCTTC. It yields the protein CASSVQGSYGYTF.